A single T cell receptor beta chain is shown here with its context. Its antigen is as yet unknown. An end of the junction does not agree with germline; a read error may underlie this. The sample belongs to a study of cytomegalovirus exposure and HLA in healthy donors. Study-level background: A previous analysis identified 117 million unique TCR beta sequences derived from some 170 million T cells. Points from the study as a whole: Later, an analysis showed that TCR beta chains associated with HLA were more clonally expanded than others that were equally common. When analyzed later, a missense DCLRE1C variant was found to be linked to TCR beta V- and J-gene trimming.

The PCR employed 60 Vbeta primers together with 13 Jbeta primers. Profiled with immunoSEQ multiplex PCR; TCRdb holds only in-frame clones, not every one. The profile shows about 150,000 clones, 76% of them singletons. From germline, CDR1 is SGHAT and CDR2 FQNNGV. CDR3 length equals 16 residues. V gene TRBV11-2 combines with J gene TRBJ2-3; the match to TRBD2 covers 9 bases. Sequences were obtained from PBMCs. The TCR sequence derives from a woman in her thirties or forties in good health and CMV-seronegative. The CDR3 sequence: CASSLAGGTSTDTRYF. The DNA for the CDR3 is TGTGCCAGCAGCTTAGCGGGAGGGACTAGCACAGATACGCGGTATTTT.